Included here is one T cell receptor beta chain sequence, with context. Profiling relied on immunoSEQ multiplex PCR, and the TCRdb table lists in-frame clones only, not all of them. Seen here are about 15,000 clones, over 80% observed once, and the top ten hold roughly 16%. Trimming at V came to 5 bases and at J to 4 bases, leaving 9 bases not matched to a gene. Germline V gene sequence: CDR1 SGHVS, CDR2 FQNEAQ. This CDR3 has 15 residues. These data come from a study of blood T cell repertoires in COVID-19. Overall study: T cells, B-cell-depleted T cells, or PBMCs supplied cDNA or gDNA.

The sequenced material came from peripheral blood. This receptor was identified in a human donor in a cohort sampled during active COVID-19. V usage is TRBV7-8 and J usage is TRBJ2-3; the match to TRBD2 covers 7 bases. The CDR3 coding sequence is TGTGCCAGCAGCCCCTATGTGGGAGGGGCAGATACGCAGTATTTT. Residues: CASSPYVGGADTQYF.